This passage covers 31 T cell receptor beta chains from one sample sequenced in a study of blood T cell repertoires in COVID-19. Data came from immunoSEQ multiplex PCR; TCRdb stores just in-frame clones and leaves some out. The table shows 35,000 to 50,000 clones, with approximately 84% occurring only once. Material for sequencing was peripheral blood. These TCRs come from a human donor in a cohort sampled during active COVID-19.

This rearrangement joins TRBV24-1 to TRBJ1-2, with 8 bases matching TRBD1. V was clipped by 3 bases and J by 7 bases; unmatched bases: 3. The CDR3 consists of 13 residues. Germline V CDR1 and CDR2: KGHDR, SFDVKD. The CDR3 region is CATSDQTGVGYTF. CDR3 coding DNA: TGTGCCACCAGTGATCAGACAGGGGTTGGCTACACCTTC.

The genes are TRBV11-2 and TRBJ1-1; maybe TRBD1 (6 bases). Trimming pared 2 bases from V and 5 bases from J, leaving 12 bases between. The CDR3 spans 14 residues. Germline V CDR1 and CDR2: SGHAT, FQNNGV. The CDR3 is CASSLSIQGTEAFF. CDR3 DNA sequence: TGTGCCAGCAGCTTATCCATACAGGGAACTGAAGCTTTCTTT.

The chain couples TRBV18 to TRBJ2-2; TRBD1 matches 9 bases. This CDR3 has 15 residues. Germline CDR1 is KGHSH and CDR2 is LQKENI. With 2 bases clipped from V and 4 bases from J, the junction kept 2 bases outside the gene matches. The CDR3 spells CASSPGTGTTGELFF. CDR3 bases: TGTGCCAGCTCACCAGGGACAGGGACCACCGGGGAGCTGTTTTTT.

V and J are TRBV7-8 and TRBJ2-7, with TRBD2 identical over 9 bases. V shed 5 bases and J 9 bases; nucleotides not matched to a gene: 11. Germline-derived CDR1 and CDR2 are SGHVS and FQNEAQ. The CDR3 is 14 amino acids. CDR3 residues: CASSPPRGGDGQYF. The CDR3 DNA follows: TGTGCCAGCAGCCCTCCGCGGGGGGGGGACGGGCAGTACTTC. The complete variable domain, with remaining parts taken from reference TRBV7-8 and TRBJ2-7, reads GAGVSQSPRYKVAKRGQDVALRCDPISGHVSLFWYQQALGQGPEFLTYFQNEAQLDKSGLPSDRFFAERPEGSVSTLKIQRTQQEDSAVYLCASSPPRGGDGQYFGPGTRLTVT.

This chain joins TRBV5-6 and TRBJ2-3; 10 positions agree with TRBD2. Germline V gene lookup returns CDR1 SGHDT and CDR2 YYEEEE. Unmatched junction bases numbered 5, after V lost 3 bases and J lost 4 bases. This CDR3 has 15 amino acids. The CDR3 spells CASSSIAGGPDTQYF. The CDR3 DNA follows: TGTGCCAGCAGCTCCATAGCGGGGGGCCCAGATACGCAGTATTTT.

V and J are TRBV5-4 and TRBJ1-2; 7 bases map to TRBD1. CDR3 length: 13 amino acids. Per the germline V gene, CDR1 is SGHNT and CDR2 is YYREEE (reference sequence). Losses at the gene ends were 3 bases for V and 6 bases for J; bases not matched to a gene: 5. This chain's CDR3 is CASSSRQGDGYTF. For the CDR3, the DNA is TGTGCCAGCAGCTCGCGGCAGGGGGATGGCTACACCTTC.

The chain employs TRBV6-2 or TRBV6-3 and TRBJ1-5; 7 bases are a match to TRBD1. The V segment lost 0 bases and the J segment 3 bases; nucleotides outside the gene matches: 5. This CDR3 region has 16 residues. The germline gives CDR1 MNHEY, CDR2 SVGEGT. Here the CDR3 DNA reads TGTGCCAGCAGTTACTCGGGACAGCGGAACAATCAGCCCCAGCATTTT. It yields the protein CASSYSGQRNNQPQHF.

The chain has TRBV7-8 and TRBJ2-1; 9 bases line up with TRBD2. This CDR3 region has 17 residues. In germline, CDR1 is SGHVS, CDR2 FQNEAQ. V trimming: 3 bases; J trimming: 0 bases; junction bases outside the gene matches: 6. The CDR3 region is CASSFVGGGASYNEQFF. CDR3 nucleotides: TGTGCCAGCAGCTTTGTTGGCGGGGGGGCCTCCTACAATGAGCAGTTCTTC.

In this sample, this clone turned up a few times. This chain joins TRBV5-1 and TRBJ2-1, with 9 bases aligning to TRBD1. The CDR3 has 15 residues. Germline loops: CDR1 SGHRS, CDR2 YFSETQ. V dropped 4 bases and J dropped 2; count of bases not matched to a gene: 4. This chain's CDR3 is CASSPRDRAYNEQFF. CDR3 nucleotide sequence: TGCGCCAGCAGCCCCCGGGACAGGGCCTACAATGAGCAGTTCTTC.

The chain has TRBV6-5 and TRBJ1-1; D might be TRBD1 (6 bases). Germline V lookup: CDR1 MNHEY, CDR2 SVGAGI. Trimming shortened V by 5 bases and J by 6 bases, and 10 bases separated the two germline ends. This CDR3 has 12 residues. The CDR3 coding sequence is TGTGCCAGCAGTCGGACAGTCCCTGAAGCTTTCTTT. Protein product: CASSRTVPEAFF.

V usage is TRBV11-2 and J usage is TRBJ2-7; D not certain. In germline, CDR1 is SGHAT, CDR2 FQNNGV. This CDR3 has 13 residues. The V gene lost 5 bases and the J gene lost 3 bases, with 11 bases spanning the gap. CDR3 sequence: CASSIQPVYEQYF. In nucleotides, the CDR3 is TGTGCCAGCAGCATACAGCCGGTCTACGAGCAGTACTTC.

CDR3 DNA sequence: TGTGCCAGCAGCTTAGACGCTAGCGGGGGGTTTGAGCAGTTCTTC. Protein sequence: CASSLDASGGFEQFF. The chain has TRBV7-3 and TRBJ2-1; 11 bases agree with TRBD2. Germline CDR1 and CDR2: SGHTA and FQGTGA. J gave up 9 bases and V 2 bases, and 6 bases lay outside the gene matches. The CDR3 covers 15 residues.

V is TRBV7-8 and J is TRBJ2-1; 7 bases align to TRBD1. The V and J ends lost 7 bases and 1 base, in that order; junction bases with no gene match: 4. Germline assignment: CDR1 SGHVS and CDR2 FQNEAQ. This CDR3 spans 14 amino acids. The CDR3 coding sequence is TGTGCCAGCAAAAGGGGGCTTTCCTACAATGAGCAGTTCTTC. Translation: CASKRGLSYNEQFF.

V gene TRBV21-1 combines with J gene TRBJ2-1; TRBD2 was called by the table and not checked on the DNA. TRBV21-1 is given as a pseudogene. CDR3 length: 16 residues. The CDR3 is CASSKEGTSGNNEQFF. The DNA for the CDR3 is TGTGCCAGCAGCAAAGAGGGGACTAGCGGAAACAATGAGCAGTTCTTC.

This rearrangement joins TRBV18 to TRBJ2-5; maybe TRBD2 (7 bases). CDR3 length: 14 residues. Germline V gene sequence: CDR1 KGHSH, CDR2 LQKENI. V gave up 2 bases and J gave up 3 bases, with 10 bases separating them. For the CDR3, the DNA is TGTGCCAGCTCACCAGGGGGGGGCAAAGAGACCCAGTACTTC. Protein sequence: CASSPGGGKETQYF.

The V call is TRBV14, the J call TRBJ1-6; D is unresolved. CDR1 and CDR2 (germline): SGHDN, FVKESK. The CDR3 is 14 amino acids. Trimming left V 1 base short and J 8 bases short, with 9 bases between. The CDR3 region is CASSQGSRDSPLHF. The DNA of the CDR3 is TGTGCCAGCAGCCAAGGGTCGAGGGATTCACCCCTCCACTTT.

The J gene is TRBJ2-1, the V gene TRBV24-1, with D maybe TRBD2 (5 bases). Trimming cost V 7 bases and J 7 bases, with 13 bases left between them. Per germline, CDR1 KGHDR and CDR2 SFDVKD. The CDR3 sequence is 13 residues long. The CDR3 region has the DNA TGTGCCACCAGCGAACGTCCGGGGAATGAGCAGTTCTTC. Protein: CATSERPGNEQFF.

In this sample, this clone turned up once. This sequence joins TRBV3-1 (or the pseudogene TRBV3-2) and TRBJ2-5; no definite D call. This CDR3 comprises 13 residues. CDR1 LGHDT and CDR2 YNNKEL come from the germline V gene (reference sequence). V dropped 4 bases and J dropped 3 bases, with 9 bases sitting between them. The CDR3 DNA follows: TGTGCCAGCAGCCTTGCGGTTGAAGAGACCCAGTACTTC. It specifies CASSLAVEETQYF.

This chain's CDR3 is CASSQGSNRRQSYNEQFF. In DNA, the CDR3 is TGTGCCAGCAGCCAAGGATCCAATAGGAGACAGTCCTACAATGAGCAGTTCTTC. The chain has TRBV3-1 (or the pseudogene TRBV3-2) and TRBJ2-1; D is possibly TRBD1 (5 bases). Germline CDR1 LGHDT, CDR2 YNNKEL (reference sequence). The CDR3 contains 18 residues. With 1 base removed from V and 1 base from J, the gap between germline ends came to 17 bases.

The chain is built from TRBV5-1 and TRBJ2-7; 8 nucleotides match TRBD1. Germline V gives CDR1 SGHRS, CDR2 YFSETQ. V lost 2 bases, J lost 2 bases, and 3 bases stayed unmatched. This CDR3 contains 14 residues. The CDR3: CASSFLTGAYEQYF. The CDR3 nucleotides are TGCGCCAGCAGCTTCCTGACAGGGGCCTACGAGCAGTACTTC.

This chain links TRBV5-1 with TRBJ2-2, with TRBD1 matching 8 bases. The CDR3 consists of 14 residues. V shed 6 bases and J 1 base; nucleotides not matched to a gene: 2. Germline CDR1 and CDR2: SGHRS and YFSETQ. The CDR3 nucleotides are TGCGCCAGCAACGACAGGGGGAACACCGGGGAGCTGTTTTTT. Translation: CASNDRGNTGELFF.

This chain links TRBV7-9 with TRBJ1-2, with no clear D. The CDR3 consists of 14 residues. CDR1 is SEHNR, CDR2 FQNEAQ, per germline (reference sequence). The V end lost 5 bases, the J end lost 8 bases, and 18 bases lay between the germline ends. In DNA, the CDR3 is TGTGCCAGCAGCCCCCGCGGCCTAGAAGGAGGCTACACCTTC. This translates into CASSPRGLEGGYTF. Drawing the rest from reference TRBV7-9 and TRBJ1-2, the complete variable domain is DTGVSQNPRHKITKRGQNVTFRCDPISEHNRLYWYRQTLGQGPEFLTYFQNEAQLEKSRLLSDRFSAERPKGSFSTLEIQRTEQGDSAMYLCASSPRGLEGGYTFGSGTRLTVV.

This clone was counted a single time. The V gene is TRBV19, the J gene TRBJ2-5, with 8 bases identical to TRBD1. This CDR3 has 15 amino acids. CDR1 and CDR2 from the germline V gene are LNHDA and SQIVND (reference sequence). After removal of 4 bases from V and 2 bases from J, the junction contained 6 bases not matched to a gene. CDR3 coding DNA: TGTGCCAGTAGTAGGCCGGGACAGGCTCAAGAGACCCAGTACTTC. It yields the protein CASSRPGQAQETQYF.

This clone was seen a single time. The chain links TRBV12-5 to TRBJ2-2; D perhaps matches TRBD2 (6 bases). Germline CDR1 LGHNT, CDR2 FRNRAP. The CDR3 totals 13 residues. Between the trimmed V and J ends, which lost 6 bases and 6 bases, there was a span of 11 bases. As DNA, the CDR3 is TGTGCTAGTGGCCGCTCGGGGGCCGGGGAGCTGTTTTTT. Translated: CASGRSGAGELFF.

CDR3 DNA sequence: TGTGCCAGCAGGCCACAGGGCCCCTACGAGCAGTACTTC. Its protein product is CASRPQGPYEQYF. The chain combines TRBV7-2 with TRBJ2-7; D is possibly TRBD1 (6 bases). The CDR3 extends over 13 amino acids. Germline-derived CDR1 and CDR2 are SGHTA and FQGNSA. V was shortened by 6 bases and J by 2 bases, with 11 bases between the two germline ends.

The chain recombines TRBV5-1 with TRBJ2-7, with 8 bases fitting TRBD1. This CDR3 is built from 12 residues. The J segment lost 4 bases and the V segment lost 4 bases, leaving 1 base of the junction unmatched. Germline V gives CDR1 SGHRS, CDR2 YFSETQ. CDR3 region: CASSQGAYEQYF. The CDR3 DNA is TGCGCCAGCAGCCAGGGGGCTTACGAGCAGTACTTC.

The chain recombines TRBV5-1 with TRBJ2-1; tentatively, D is TRBD2 (6 bases). The germline V and J ends were trimmed by 7 bases and 6 bases, with 14 bases remaining between them. The CDR3 has 13 amino acids. Germline V CDR1 and CDR2: SGHRS, YFSETQ. As DNA, the CDR3 is TGCGCCAGCTGCCCGGCCGGGAGCAATGAGCAGTTCTTC. It specifies CASCPAGSNEQFF. Using reference TRBV5-1 and TRBJ2-1 for the parts outside the CDR3, the full variable domain is KAGVTQTPRYLIKTRGQQVTLSCSPISGHRSVSWYQQTPGQGLQFLFEYFSETQRNKGNFPGRFSGRQFSNSRSEMNVSTLELGDSALYLCASCPAGSNEQFFGPGTRLTVL.

The genes are TRBV1 and TRBJ2-2; TRBD2 reflects the table's D call only, with no check against the DNA. TRBV1 is a pseudogene locus. The CDR3 totals 15 residues. DNA of the CDR3: TGCACCAGCAGGAAGACTAGCGGGGGTGGCGGGGAGCTGTTTTTT. This encodes CTSRKTSGGGGELFF.

The J gene is TRBJ2-1, the V gene TRBV24-1; TRBD1 matches 9 bases. Unmatched junction bases numbered 5, after V lost 3 bases and J lost 6 bases. There are 15 residues in the CDR3. Germline V gives CDR1 KGHDR, CDR2 SFDVKD. As DNA, the CDR3 is TGTGCCACCAGTGATATCACGACAGGGGGCAATGAGCAGTTCTTC. This gives the protein CATSDITTGGNEQFF.

The rearrangement links TRBV11-2 to TRBJ2-2; D unresolved. Germline V gene sequence: CDR1 SGHAT, CDR2 FQNNGV. This CDR3 contains 16 residues. V was pared by 4 bases and J by 1 base, with 13 bases between. For the CDR3, the DNA is TGTGCCAGCAGCTCTCGACTCCCTCAGAACACCGGGGAGCTGTTTTTT. Protein sequence: CASSSRLPQNTGELFF.

CDR3 coding DNA: TGTGCCAGCAGCGTAGGTGGGACAGAAGGCGGTCAGCCCCAGCATTTT. Its translation: CASSVGGTEGGQPQHF. The chain is built from TRBV9 and TRBJ1-5; 7 bases align to TRBD1. The CDR3 consists of 16 residues. V gave up 0 bases and J gave up 6 bases; unmatched junction bases: 9. Germline assignment: CDR1 SGDLS and CDR2 YYNGEE.